Below, one T cell receptor beta chain is given with its context. The antigen remains undetermined. The CDR3 spans 14 residues. CDR1 MNHNS and CDR2 SASEGT come from the germline V gene. With V trimmed by 6 bases and J by 4 bases, 8 bases remained unmatched. These data are taken from a study of cytomegalovirus exposure and HLA in healthy donors. Study findings and constraints: Later, TCR association rates were found to vary by HLA locus, highest for DRB1 and lowest for HLA-C.

With 60 Vbeta and 13 Jbeta primers, the PCR was carried out. Repertoires were generated with immunoSEQ multiplex PCR, while TCRdb's copy carries only in-frame clones and drops some. This table has hundreds of thousands of clones, approximately 85% appearing once. The sequence was collected from a girl aged 2-10 years in good health and CMV-seronegative. The chain combines TRBV6-1 with TRBJ1-2, with 7 bases identical to TRBD1. The sequenced sample was PBMCs. The CDR3 coding sequence is TGTGCCAGCAGCCCGGGACAGCTTGTCTATGGCTACACCTTC. The encoded protein is CASSPGQLVYGYTF.